The 22 T cell receptor beta chains below all came from one sample that was sequenced in a study of blood T cells in healthy people across ages. For the second PCR, which ran for about 6 to 11 cycles, a sample-barcoded 5' primer and a J-beta primer mix were used. TCRdb re-derived calls from the 5' RACE reads in MiXCR, one entry per CDR3 protein. The repertoire holds 730,000 or so distinct CDR3 sequences, with roughly 43% as singletons. Sequenced: blood. The receptors here all came from a woman aged 60 to 75 in good health.

The chain has TRBV3-1 and TRBJ1-2; possible D gene TRBD1, 5 bases. Germline CDR1 LGHDT, CDR2 YNNKEL (reference sequence). The length of the CDR3 is 13 residues. The V and J ends lost 8 bases and 7 bases respectively, with 17 bases between them. The CDR3 here is CASSIVGGPGYTF. The DNA for the CDR3 is TGTGCCAGCTCGATAGTCGGGGGTCCTGGCTACACCTTC. Full variable domain (outside the CDR3, taken from reference TRBV3-1 and TRBJ1-2): DTAVSQTPKYLVTQMGNDKSIKCEQNLGHDTMYWYKQDSKKFLKIMFSYNNKELIINETVPNRFSPKSPDKAHLNLHINSLELGDSAVYFCASSIVGGPGYTFGSGTRLTVV.

In nucleotides, the CDR3 is TGCGCCAGCAGCCACGCTAAACTAGCGGGAGTAGGTAGTGAGCAGTTCTTC. It codes for CASSHAKLAGVGSEQFF. The chain combines TRBV5-1 with TRBJ2-1; TRBD2 matches at 11 bases. The length of the CDR3 is 17 residues. Trimming took 4 bases from V and 9 from J; bases not matched to a gene: 15. From germline, CDR1 is SGHRS and CDR2 YFSETQ.

The chain recombines TRBV20-1 with TRBJ2-1, with D perhaps matching TRBD1 or TRBD2 (5 bases each). The CDR3 length is 15 residues. Per the germline V gene, CDR1 is DFQATT and CDR2 is SNEGSKA (reference sequence). The germline V and J ends were trimmed by 1 base and 7 bases, with 17 bases remaining between them. The CDR3 DNA reads TGCAGTGCTAGAGTTCGGGGCAGGGCCCTAAATGAGCAGTTCTTC. This sequence encodes CSARVRGRALNEQFF.

This clonotype appeared a few times. The rearrangement uses TRBV7-2 and TRBJ2-1; 9 bases line up with TRBD2. Trimming at V came to 3 bases and at J to 0 bases, leaving 3 bases not matched to a gene. The CDR3 is 16 residues long. Per the germline V gene, CDR1 is SGHTA and CDR2 is FQGNSA. The CDR3 nucleotides read TGTGCCAGCAGCTTGGGACTAGCCCCCTCCTACAATGAGCAGTTCTTC. Its translation: CASSLGLAPSYNEQFF.

This clonotype was picked up one time. V gene TRBV6-2 or TRBV6-3 combines with J gene TRBJ2-3; 7 positions agree with TRBD2. CDR3 length: 13 amino acids. Germline assignment: CDR1 MNHEY and CDR2 SVGEGT. J was trimmed by 1 base and V by 8 bases; bases with no gene match: 3. The CDR3 sequence: CASPRGGTDTQYF. Written as DNA, the CDR3 is TGTGCCAGCCCCCGGGGGGGCACAGATACGCAGTATTTT.

To note about this clonotype: Germline and junction disagree at one end, which may indicate a read error. The chain couples TRBV12-3 or TRBV12-4 to TRBJ2-5; D ambiguous. The CDR3 is 12 amino acids. CDR3 residues: CASGALQETQYF. In DNA form, the CDR3 reads TGTGCCAGCGGTGCTTTACAAGAGACTCAGTACTTC.

The chain employs TRBV9 and TRBJ1-1, with D perhaps matching TRBD1 (6 bases). CDR1 and CDR2 from the germline V gene are SGDLS and YYNGEE. V dropped 3 bases and J dropped 0 bases, with 12 bases sitting between them. CDR3 length equals 15 residues. CDR3 amino acids: CASSERGSLNTEAFF. The CDR3 DNA follows: TGTGCCAGCAGCGAGAGGGGGTCCCTGAACACTGAAGCTTTCTTT.

The V call is TRBV6-5, the J call TRBJ2-1, with TRBD2 matching 8 bases. With V trimmed by 6 bases and J by 0 bases, 7 bases remained unmatched. Per germline, CDR1 MNHEY and CDR2 SVGAGI. The CDR3 has 16 residues. The CDR3 DNA is TGTGCCAGCAGATCCCTAGCGGGCCGCTCCTACAATGAGCAGTTCTTC. Protein product: CASRSLAGRSYNEQFF.

In this sample, this clonotype turned up a few times. The chain combines TRBV27 with TRBJ2-1; perhaps TRBD1 as D (6 bases). The germline CDR1 and CDR2 sequences are MNHEY and SMNVEV (reference sequence). The CDR3 totals 12 residues. V dropped 7 bases and J dropped 4 bases, with 8 bases sitting between them. CDR3 DNA sequence: TGTGCCAGCATGGGGACATACAATGAGCAGTTCTTC. Protein product: CASMGTYNEQFF.

The chain joins TRBV28 to TRBJ1-1; D is ambiguous. CDR1 is MDHEN and CDR2 is SYDVKM in the germline V gene. Trimming took 1 base from V and 9 from J, leaving 9 bases between them. The CDR3 is 12 residues long. As DNA, the CDR3 is TGTGCCAGCAGTTTATCCGTCAGTAAAGCTTTCTTT. This codes for CASSLSVSKAFF.

Here the CDR3 reads CASRLRANEQYF. The DNA for the CDR3 is TGTGCCAGCAGATTGAGGGCTAACGAGCAGTACTTC. J is TRBJ2-5 and V is TRBV12-3 or TRBV12-4; D might be TRBD2 (5 bases). Near its end, the DNA agrees better with TRBJ2-7, so the J call may be wrong. The CDR3 is 12 residues long.

The V and J genes are TRBV3-1 and TRBJ1-2; no reliable D call. The CDR3 contains 14 residues. Trimming removed 6 bases at V and 2 bases at J, with 13 bases between. Germline V gene lookup returns CDR1 LGHDT and CDR2 YNNKEL (reference sequence). CDR3 nucleotide sequence: TGTGCCAGCAGTCAGCCGGCAGTGAACTATGGCTACACCTTC. This gives the protein CASSQPAVNYGYTF.

About this clonotype: At one end the junction does not follow the germline gene, possibly because of a read error. The V and J genes are TRBV7-2 and TRBJ2-1; 8 bases match TRBD1. The germline V gene has CDR1 SGHTA and CDR2 FQGNSA. There are 14 residues in the CDR3. The chain's CDR3 is CASSLGQAGNEQFF. Here the CDR3 DNA reads TGCGCCAGCAGCTTGGGACAGGCTGGGAATGAGCAGTTCTTC.

This clonotype was detected many times. The chain links TRBV24-1 to TRBJ2-6; TRBD2 aligns across 10 bases. This CDR3 is 16 amino acids long. J was trimmed by 3 bases and V by 4 bases; bases with no gene match: 2. CDR1 is KGHDR, CDR2 SFDVKD, per germline. CDR3 amino acids: CATSDGTSVGANVLTF. DNA of the CDR3: TGTGCCACCAGTGACGGGACTAGCGTTGGGGCCAACGTCCTGACTTTC.

This clonotype came up once. This chain connects TRBV7-2 to TRBJ2-1; TRBD1 might be the D (6 bases). The CDR3 spans 15 residues. The V gene's germline CDR1 is SGHTA and CDR2 FQGNSA. The germline V and J ends were trimmed by 0 bases and 8 bases, with 14 bases remaining between them. The CDR3 DNA is TGTGCCAGCAGCTTAGCTATACAGGGTAAGGATGAGCAGTTCTTC. Translated: CASSLAIQGKDEQFF.

The chain uses TRBV20-1 and TRBJ2-3; TRBD2 matches at 8 bases. CDR3 size: 16 residues. V lost 6 bases to trimming and J lost 0 bases; unmatched junction nucleotides: 11. Germline CDR1 DFQATT, CDR2 SNEGSKA (reference sequence). The CDR3 loop is CSAYSSGRYSTDTQYF. In DNA, the CDR3 is TGCAGTGCATATAGCAGCGGGAGATACAGCACAGATACGCAGTATTTT.

The chain carries TRBV3-1 and TRBJ1-5; D is unclear. The CDR3 totals 14 residues. CDR1 is LGHDT, CDR2 YNNKEL, per germline (reference sequence). V lost 4 bases and J 2 bases, leaving 9 bases between the germline ends. CDR3 DNA sequence: TGTGCCAGCAGCCCCGCAGCCGGCAATCAGCCCCAGCATTTT. Translation gives CASSPAAGNQPQHF.

Comment on this clonotype: With a much larger clone just one base away, this may be a read error. V usage is TRBV10-3 and J usage is TRBJ2-1; TRBD2 agrees at 9 bases. V shed 1 base, J shed 3 bases, and the junction held 10 bases outside the gene matches. Germline CDR1 and CDR2: ENHRY and SYGVKD. There are 18 residues in the CDR3. CDR3 sequence: CAISEFQGGSGSYNEQFF. CDR3 in DNA: TGTGCCATCAGTGAGTTTCAAGGGGGTAGCGGGAGCTACAATGAGCAGTTCTTC.

The V gene is TRBV28, the J gene TRBJ2-3; 9 bases fit TRBD1. Losses at the gene ends were 5 bases for V and 4 bases for J; bases not matched to a gene: 10. Germline assignment: CDR1 MDHEN and CDR2 SYDVKM. The CDR3 is 16 amino acids. In DNA, the CDR3 is TGTGCCAGCAGTAGGCCGGGACAGGGATGGGCAGATACGCAGTATTTT. This encodes CASSRPGQGWADTQYF.

The CDR3 protein is CASSLEYSPLHF. For the CDR3, the DNA is TGTGCCAGCAGTTTGGAGTATTCACCCCTCCACTTT. This rearrangement joins TRBV12-3 or TRBV12-4 to TRBJ1-6; D is uncertain. With 3 bases removed from V and 8 bases from J, the gap between germline ends came to 5 bases. The CDR3 runs 12 residues.

The chain employs TRBV10-1 and TRBJ2-1; 7 nucleotides agree with TRBD2. Germline V CDR1 and CDR2: WNHNN, SYGVQD (reference sequence). After removal of 5 bases from V and 10 bases from J, the junction contained 8 bases not matched to a gene. The CDR3 contains 13 residues. CDR3 DNA: TGCGCCAGCAGTCCAGGACTAGGAGGGGAGCAGTTCTTC. Encoded protein: CASSPGLGGEQFF.

The genes are TRBV6-6 and TRBJ2-5; 7 bases agree with TRBD1. The V and J ends lost 6 bases and 5 bases, in that order; junction bases with no gene match: 12. Germline assignment: CDR1 MNHNY and CDR2 SVGAGI (reference sequence). CDR3 size: 15 residues. CDR3 DNA: TGTGCCAGCAGCGATCGAGGACAGGTCGGGGAGACCCAGTACTTC. It translates to CASSDRGQVGETQYF.